What follows are 10 T cell receptor beta chains derived from one specimen sequenced in a study of control samples from healthy donors and cancer patients. Only in-frame clones appear in the TCRdb table, and some are missing; sequencing was by immunoSEQ multiplex PCR. The data show around 180,000 clones, roughly 88% seen once. The specimen was blood. Receptors were obtained from a woman in her 30s in good health.

This clone was counted between two and nine times. The chain uses TRBV4-2 and TRBJ1-5; D might be TRBD1 (5 bases). Trimming removed 0 bases at V and 4 bases at J, with 10 bases between. Germline V gives CDR1 LGHNA, CDR2 YNFKEQ. This CDR3 region has 15 residues. The CDR3 here is CASSQESRANQPQHF. CDR3 nucleotides: TGTGCCAGCAGCCAAGAGTCCAGGGCGAATCAGCCCCAGCATTTT.

The J gene is TRBJ2-3, the V gene TRBV6-4, with D perhaps assigned TRBD1 or TRBD2 (5 bases each). The germline gives CDR1 MRHNA, CDR2 SNTAGT. Trimming removed 0 bases at V and 4 bases at J, with 11 bases between. The CDR3 sequence is 15 residues long. In DNA, the CDR3 is TGTGCCAGCAGTGACTCTGCAGGGCGGGCAGATACGCAGTATTTT. Translation: CASSDSAGRADTQYF.

J is TRBJ2-7 and V is TRBV4-2, with 8 bases identical to TRBD2. The CDR3 has 18 residues. Losses at the gene ends were 0 bases for V and 6 bases for J; bases not matched to a gene: 16. The germline V gene encodes CDR1 LGHNA and CDR2 YNFKEQ. The CDR3: CASSQDIRLAKGPPEQYF. The CDR3 coding sequence is TGTGCCAGCAGCCAAGATATTCGACTAGCGAAAGGCCCGCCCGAGCAGTACTTC.

The gene calls are TRBV27 and TRBJ2-3, with D perhaps TRBD1 or TRBD2 (5 bases each). This CDR3 is 14 amino acids long. Germline V gene data show CDR1 as MNHEY and CDR2 as SMNVEV (reference sequence). Trimming cost V 5 bases and J 2 bases, with 11 bases left between them. The CDR3 DNA follows: TGTGCCAGCAGTGGTTGGGGGACCACAGATACGCAGTATTTT. It encodes CASSGWGTTDTQYF.

This chain links TRBV2 with TRBJ1-5; D gene unclear. V was shortened by 6 bases and J by 7 bases, with 16 bases between the two germline ends. This CDR3 region has 14 residues. Looked up from germline, CDR1 is SNHLY and CDR2 is FYNNEI. The CDR3 region is CASSRGRSEQPQHF. The CDR3 DNA reads TGTGCCAGCAGCCGCGGACGGTCAGAACAGCCCCAGCATTTT. Variable domain in full (rest from reference TRBV2 and TRBJ1-5): EPEVTQTPSHQVTQMGQEVILRCVPISNHLYFYWYRQILGQKVEFLVSFYNNEISEKSEIFDDQFSVERPDGSNFTLKIRSTKLEDSAMYFCASSRGRSEQPQHFGDGTRLSIL.

The rearrangement links TRBV3-1 (or the pseudogene TRBV3-2) to TRBJ1-4; D perhaps matches TRBD1 (6 bases). This CDR3 has 14 amino acids. Germline V lookup: CDR1 LGHDT, CDR2 YNNKEL (reference sequence). Trimming shortened V by 4 bases and J by 4 bases, and 10 bases separated the two germline ends. The CDR3 loop is CASSRTGFNEKLFF. The CDR3 coding sequence is TGTGCCAGCAGCCGTACAGGGTTTAATGAAAAACTGTTTTTT.

On this clone: This specimen includes other DNA sequences encoding the same CDR3. The CDR3, as DNA: TGTGCCAGCAGTTCAGATCGTGCCGGGGGCTACACCTTC. Translation: CASSSDRAGGYTF. The J gene is TRBJ1-2, the V gene TRBV12-3 or TRBV12-4; unclear D gene. V lost 4 bases, J lost 8 bases, and 14 bases lay in between. The CDR3 totals 13 residues.

This chain links TRBV2 with TRBJ2-7; TRBD1 matches at 11 bases. Trimming cost V 9 bases and J 4 bases; bases outside gene matches: 5. The V gene's germline CDR1 is SNHLY and CDR2 FYNNEI. The length of the CDR3 is 13 residues. The CDR3 reads CASVGDRGYEQYV. The CDR3 region has the DNA TGTGCCAGTGTAGGGGACAGGGGGTACGAGCAGTACGTC.

The V call is TRBV5-6, the J call TRBJ1-1; TRBD1 is a possible D gene (5 bases). The CDR3 is made up of 15 amino acids. Germline lookup yields CDR1 SGHDT and CDR2 YYEEEE. Trimming took off 0 bases at V and 5 bases at J, with 14 bases between the two ends. The CDR3 DNA follows: TGTGCCAGCAGCTTGGCCAGGGTGAAGGTTACTGAAGCTTTCTTT. Translation: CASSLARVKVTEAFF.

This chain joins TRBV10-1 and TRBJ1-5; D not certain. Germline V lookup: CDR1 WNHNN, CDR2 SYGVQD (reference sequence). Trimming pared 6 bases from V and 4 bases from J, leaving 25 bases between. The CDR3 consists of 18 residues. The CDR3 reads CASRFQTTAGPFNQPQHF. CDR3 DNA: TGCGCCAGCAGGTTTCAGACCACCGCCGGGCCCTTTAATCAGCCCCAGCATTTT.